These T cell receptor beta chains were read from a single sample in a study of shared T cell receptors in the human thymus. Repertoires were generated with immunoSEQ multiplex PCR, while TCRdb's copy carries only in-frame clones and drops some. Here the sample spans 700,000 to 750,000 clones, 75% to 90% being singletons. This same sample was also taken into another study, of human thymus T cells.

The sequenced sample was thymocytes. The receptors come from a girl under two years old with a congenital heart defect. The CDR3 runs from the conserved cysteine through the conserved F or W. The D gene is left open where the match is weak. Part of the rows lack a size; the others show once, few, many or a class for expanded clones.

TRBJ1-6 - TRBV15 TRBD1 TGTGCCACCAGCAGTCAGGGGGGACACTTCTATTCACCCCTCCACTTT CATSSQGGHFYSPLHF
TRBJ2-1 - TRBV14 - TGTGCCAGCAGCCAAGTGGGTTGGTTTTGGACAGACTCCTACAATGAGCAGTTCTTC CASSQVGWFWTDSYNEQFF
TRBJ2-5 - TRBV5-1 - TGCGCCAGCAGCTGCAGGACAGCCGAGGAAGAGACCCAGTACTTC CASSCRTAEEETQYF
TRBJ1-1 - TRBV4-3 - TGCGCCAGCAGCCAAGACCGGACAGATCACACTGAAGCTTTCTTT CASSQDRTDHTEAFF
TRBJ2-3 - TRBV5-4 TRBD2 TGTGCCAGCAGCTTGACTAGCGGGGGCGCTACTAATTGCACAGATACGCAGTATTTT CASSLTSGGATNCTDTQYF
TRBJ2-7 few TRBV19 TRBD1 TGTGCCAGTAGTATAGATCTTCCGACAGGGTTCTCCTACGAGCAGTACTTC CASSIDLPTGFSYEQYF
TRBJ2-6 - TRBV7-8 - TGTGCCAGCAGCTCCGGGGACTCTGGGGCCAACGTCCTGACTTTC CASSSGDSGANVLTF
TRBJ2-4 - TRBV19 - TGTGCCAGTAGTCCCCAGACAGGAAGGGCCATTCAGTACTTC CASSPQTGRAIQYF
TRBJ2-3 - TRBV5-6 TRBD2 TGTGCCAGCAGCTCGACCGGGACTAGCGGGGCCACAGATACGCAGTATTTT CASSSTGTSGATDTQYF
TRBJ1-2 - TRBV7-2 TRBD1 TGTGCCACCAACAGGGGCGGAATAACTAACTATGGCTACACCTTC CATNRGGITNYGYTF
TRBJ1-5 - TRBV19 - TGTGCCAGTAGTCTGGACAGTCTCAATCAGCCCCAGCATTTT CASSLDSLNQPQHF
TRBJ2-7 - TRBV30 TRBD1 TGTGCCTGGAGTGATTACATCCGGGACAGGGCCTACGAGCAGTACTTC CAWSDYIRDRAYEQYF
TRBJ2-1 - TRBV7-9 TRBD2 TGTGCCAGCAGCTCCACTAGCGATGAGCAGTTCTTC CASSSTSDEQFF
TRBJ1-3 - TRBV4-1 - TGCGCCAGCAGCCAAGATCGGCCCTCGCCCAGGAACAGCTCTGGAAACACCATATATTTT CASSQDRPSPRNSSGNTIYF
TRBJ1-4 - TRBV10-1 - TGCGCCAGCGCGGTGGGGCTGGCTAATGAAAAACTGTTTTTT CASAVGLANEKLFF
TRBJ1-4 - TRBV7-6 TRBD1 TGTGCCAGCAGCTTAGGAGGGGGCAATGAAAAACTGTTTTTT CASSLGGGNEKLFF
TRBJ2-7 - TRBV5-1 TRBD1 TGCGCCAGCAGCTTGGGTGGGACAGGGGTCTACGAGCAGTACTTC CASSLGGTGVYEQYF
TRBJ1-1 - TRBV4-1 - TGCGCCAGCAGCCAAGATGGTCGCACCAGGGTTCACACTGAAGCTTTCTTT CASSQDGRTRVHTEAFF
TRBJ2-5 - TRBV11-2 TRBD2 TGTGCCAGCAGCTTAGATCATGAGCGGGGGAGCCAAGAGACCCAGTACTTC CASSLDHERGSQETQYF
TRBJ1-1 - TRBV19 TRBD1 TGTGCCAGTAGGGACAGGGATAAAGACACTGAAGCTTTCTTT CASRDRDKDTEAFF
TRBJ2-3 - TRBV29-1 - TGCAGGTGGGGGGTGGTTACGCAGTATTTT CRWGVVTQYF
TRBJ2-3 - TRBV5-4 TRBD1 TGTGCCAGCAGCTTGCATCCGGACAGGGGTACAGATACGCAGTATTTT CASSLHPDRGTDTQYF
TRBJ2-7 - TRBV12-5 TRBD1 TGTGCTAGTGGCCCCGGGACAGGGGGTATTTACGAGCAGTACTTC CASGPGTGGIYEQYF
TRBJ1-1 - TRBV29-1 - TGCAGCGTTGCGGGCAGGACCACTCGGGACTCCGAAGCTTTCTTT CSVAGRTTRDSEAFF
TRBJ1-1 few TRBV4-1 - TGCGCCAGCAGCCAAGGCGGGGTCGTCCGCACAACCACTAGTTACACTGAAGCTTTCTTT CASSQGGVVRTTTSYTEAFF
TRBJ2-7 - TRBV12-5 TRBD1 TGTGCTAGTGGTTTTTTGGGACAGCCCCTTTTTCAGTACTTC CASGFLGQPLFQYF
TRBJ1-5 - TRBV27 - TGTGCCAGCAGTTTGAGACAGACCCGAAATCAGCCCCAGCATTTT CASSLRQTRNQPQHF